A single sample is the source of the 27 T cell receptor beta chains below, sequenced in a study of OX40 agonist ivuxolimab in advanced cancers. Some clones are missing from TCRdb's copy, which holds only in-frame ones; the method was immunoSEQ multiplex PCR. This sample has tens of thousands of clones, with more than 80% found just once. The sequencing here drew on CD4+ or CD8+ T cells sorted from blood, taken in a trial of the OX40 agonist ivuxolimab. Receptor source: an adult with an advanced solid tumor such as melanoma, head and neck, liver or kidney cancer.

The rearrangement links TRBV5-8 to TRBJ1-1; D not resolved. CDR3 length: 12 residues. Deletions cut 2 bases from V and 7 bases from J, with 9 bases between. Germline loops: CDR1 SGHTS, CDR2 YDEGEE. The CDR3 region is CASSFGSNEAFF. The CDR3 DNA reads as TGTGCCAGCAGCTTTGGGTCTAATGAAGCTTTCTTT.

The genes are TRBV11-2 and TRBJ2-5; D tentatively reads TRBD1 or TRBD2 (5 bases each). The germline CDR1 and CDR2 sequences are SGHAT and FQNNGV. With 5 bases removed from V and 4 bases from J, the gap between germline ends came to 17 bases. This CDR3 comprises 15 residues. CDR3 protein: CASSDEWGRGETQYF. The CDR3 bases are TGTGCCAGCAGCGATGAGTGGGGGAGAGGAGAGACCCAGTACTTC.

This clone was counted between two and nine times. V gene TRBV6-1 combines with J gene TRBJ1-1, with D unclear. Deletions cut 8 bases from V and 2 bases from J, with 6 bases between. Per the germline V gene, CDR1 is MNHNS and CDR2 is SASEGT. The CDR3 is made up of 11 amino acids. CDR3 loop: CASPSNTEAFF. The CDR3, as DNA: TGTGCCAGCCCATCCAACACTGAAGCTTTCTTT.

The chain combines TRBV19 with TRBJ1-5; D not resolved. Germline loops: CDR1 LNHDA, CDR2 SQIVND (reference sequence). V lost 6 bases, J lost 2 bases, and 11 bases lay in between. The CDR3 is 14 amino acids. The CDR3 sequence: CASSSHWGNQPQHF. CDR3 nucleotide sequence: TGTGCCAGTAGCTCGCATTGGGGCAATCAGCCCCAGCATTTT.

The chain is built from TRBV19 and TRBJ2-1; tentative D call: TRBD2 (6 bases). The V gene lost 1 base and the J gene lost 5 bases, with 12 bases spanning the gap. The CDR3 contains 15 residues. In germline, CDR1 is LNHDA, CDR2 SQIVND (reference sequence). The CDR3 DNA follows: TGTGCCAGTAGTATAGTAAGCGGGTCGCACAATGAGCAGTTCTTC. Translation gives CASSIVSGSHNEQFF.

The chain carries TRBV6-5 and TRBJ2-7; the D gene could be TRBD1 or TRBD2 (5 bases each). Trimming removed 5 bases at V and 1 base at J, with 15 bases between. The CDR3 is 15 amino acids. Germline V gene lookup returns CDR1 MNHEY and CDR2 SVGAGI. The CDR3 nucleotides read TGTGCCAGCAGTCGGACACTAGTAGCTTCCTACGAGCAGTACTTC. Translated, it gives CASSRTLVASYEQYF.

The chain has TRBV29-1 and TRBJ1-2, with D perhaps TRBD1 (5 bases). CDR3 length: 14 amino acids. V was clipped by 7 bases and J by 1 base, with 16 bases between them. From germline, CDR1 is SQVTM and CDR2 ANQGSEA. CDR3 coding DNA: TGCAGCGCCGAGGGGACGGGGAGTAACTATGGCTACACCTTC. This sequence encodes CSAEGTGSNYGYTF.

The CDR3 DNA reads TGTGCCTGGAGTGGGACAGGGACCTACGAGCAGTACTTC. It yields the protein CAWSGTGTYEQYF. The chain employs TRBV30 and TRBJ2-7, with 8 bases matching TRBD1. Germline V lookup: CDR1 GTSNPN, CDR2 SVGIG (reference sequence). Trimming cost V 1 base and J 2 bases; bases outside gene matches: 1. The CDR3 loop spans 13 amino acids.

CDR3 amino acids: CASSLAGRGQGSEAFF. For the CDR3, the DNA is TGTGCCAGCAGCTTAGCGGGTCGGGGACAGGGCTCTGAAGCTTTCTTT. This chain uses TRBV7-9 with TRBJ1-1; 9 bases are a match to TRBD1. After removal of 0 bases from V and 6 bases from J, the junction contained 8 bases not matched to a gene. The germline V gene has CDR1 SEHNR and CDR2 FQNEAQ (reference sequence). The CDR3 sequence is 16 residues long.

The CDR3 reads CSVDMNTEAFF. DNA of the CDR3: TGCAGCGTCGACATGAACACTGAAGCTTTCTTT. This chain uses TRBV29-1 with TRBJ1-1; D is unclear. V was trimmed by 6 bases and J by 0 bases, leaving 5 bases between them. The germline V gene has CDR1 SQVTM and CDR2 ANQGSEA. The CDR3 is 11 residues long. The full variable domain, rest sourced from reference TRBV29-1 and TRBJ1-1, is SAVISQKPSRDICQRGTSLTIQCQVDSQVTMMFWYRQQPGQSLTLIATANQGSEATYESGFVIDKFPISRPNLTFSTLTVSNMSPEDSSIYLCSVDMNTEAFFGQGTRLTVV.

The V call is TRBV15, the J call TRBJ1-5; maybe TRBD1 (5 bases). Trimming took off 4 bases at V and 0 bases at J, with 13 bases between the two ends. The CDR3 totals 16 residues. In germline, CDR1 is LNHNV, CDR2 YYDKDF (reference sequence). The CDR3 DNA is TGTGCCACCAGCACACCCACAGGTAATAGCAATCAGCCCCAGCATTTT. It is translated as CATSTPTGNSNQPQHF.

This sequence joins TRBV27 and TRBJ2-5; the D is unclear. Germline lookup yields CDR1 MNHEY and CDR2 SMNVEV (reference sequence). This CDR3 spans 14 amino acids. V was pared by 5 bases and J by 5 bases, with 15 bases between. The CDR3 spells CASSPRVAWETQYF. The CDR3 DNA follows: TGTGCCAGCAGTCCCCGGGTCGCCTGGGAGACCCAGTACTTC.

J is TRBJ2-1 and V is TRBV19; D is undetermined. Germline V lookup: CDR1 LNHDA, CDR2 SQIVND (reference sequence). V lost 4 bases, J lost 8 bases, and 12 bases lay in between. The CDR3 spans 13 residues. The CDR3 spells CASSSGGPHEQFF. In DNA form, the CDR3 reads TGTGCCAGTAGTAGTGGTGGGCCTCATGAGCAGTTCTTC.

This rearrangement joins TRBV5-6 to TRBJ1-2; maybe TRBD1 (6 bases). CDR3 size: 14 residues. V was clipped by 4 bases and J by 7 bases, with 17 bases between them. Per germline, CDR1 SGHDT and CDR2 YYEEEE. DNA of the CDR3: TGTGCCAGCAGCCATACGGACAGTGTTTCTGGCTACACCTTC. Translating it yields CASSHTDSVSGYTF.

This clone was observed once. This chain uses TRBV9 with TRBJ2-1; no firm D call. Germline V gene data show CDR1 as SGDLS and CDR2 as YYNGEE. The V gene lost 4 bases and the J gene lost 5 bases, with 13 bases spanning the gap. The CDR3 has 14 amino acids. CDR3 loop: CASSPPGKNNEQFF. Here the CDR3 DNA reads TGTGCCAGCAGCCCTCCTGGGAAAAACAATGAGCAGTTCTTC.

The rearrangement joins TRBV10-3 to TRBJ2-3; D is unclear. Germline V gene data show CDR1 as ENHRY and CDR2 as SYGVKD. Trimming left V 6 bases short and J 5 bases short, with 6 bases between. There are 11 residues in the CDR3. The chain's CDR3 is CAIRGGDTQYF. DNA for the CDR3: TGTGCCATCAGGGGCGGAGATACGCAGTATTTT.

The chain couples TRBV5-6 to TRBJ2-7; the D is unclear. CDR1 and CDR2 from the germline V gene are SGHDT and YYEEEE. The CDR3 extends over 13 amino acids. V was trimmed by 4 bases and J by 2 bases, leaving 10 bases between them. CDR3 protein: CASSRKNAYEQYF. The CDR3 DNA sequence: TGTGCCAGCAGCCGCAAAAACGCCTACGAGCAGTACTTC.

The J gene is TRBJ2-7, the V gene TRBV6-1; possibly TRBD1 or TRBD2 for D (6 bases each). V was trimmed by 5 bases and J by 1 base, leaving 15 bases between them. Germline-derived CDR1 and CDR2 are MNHNS and SASEGT. The CDR3 extends over 15 amino acids. CDR3 in DNA: TGTGCCAGCAGTCAACAGGGAGGCCGATCCTACGAGCAGTACTTC. Its translation: CASSQQGGRSYEQYF.

The chain has TRBV27 and TRBJ1-4, with D unresolved. Germline lookup yields CDR1 MNHEY and CDR2 SMNVEV (reference sequence). This CDR3 is 13 amino acids long. The V gene lost 0 bases and the J gene lost 10 bases, with 9 bases spanning the gap. In nucleotides, the CDR3 is TGTGCCAGCAGTTTATCCCCCGCGGGAAAACTGTTTTTT. Its protein is CASSLSPAGKLFF.

J is TRBJ1-1 and V is TRBV4-1, with unresolved D. This CDR3 spans 14 amino acids. Germline CDR1 is MGHRA and CDR2 is YSYEKL. V was pared by 0 bases and J by 3 bases, with 8 bases between. CDR3 residues: CASSQDRSDTEAFF. The CDR3, as DNA: TGCGCCAGCAGCCAAGATCGTTCGGACACTGAAGCTTTCTTT.

The rearrangement joins TRBV13 to TRBJ1-1; D not resolved. The CDR3 covers 12 residues. The germline V gene encodes CDR1 PRHDT and CDR2 FYEKMQ (reference sequence). The V end was cut by 5 bases, the J end by 5 bases, with 9 bases between. The DNA for the CDR3 is TGTGCCAGCAGCGCCCCCGGGACTGAAGCTTTCTTT. Protein product: CASSAPGTEAFF.

V usage is TRBV5-1 and J usage is TRBJ1-1, with D unresolved. Germline CDR1 and CDR2: SGHRS and YFSETQ. This CDR3 has 12 amino acids. V lost 2 bases and J 5 bases, leaving 7 bases between the germline ends. The CDR3 sequence is CASSFSGTEAFF. The DNA of the CDR3 is TGCGCCAGCAGCTTTTCTGGGACTGAAGCTTTCTTT.

This clone was picked up one time. V usage is TRBV7-3 and J usage is TRBJ2-7; 8 bases line up with TRBD2. Germline loops: CDR1 SGHTA, CDR2 FQGTGA. J lost 3 bases, V lost 1 base, and 5 bases had no gene match. The CDR3 is made up of 15 amino acids. The DNA for the CDR3 is TGTGCCAGCAGCTTAATAGCGGGGACGGACTACGAGCAGTACTTC. Translated: CASSLIAGTDYEQYF.

This clone turned up a few times. The genes are TRBV30 and TRBJ1-1; unclear D gene. This CDR3 has 13 amino acids. V gave up 5 bases and J gave up 4 bases, with 14 bases separating them. Per germline, CDR1 GTSNPN and CDR2 SVGIG (reference sequence). CDR3 nucleotide sequence: TGTGCCTGGTCTGAGGCCTCGGGCACTGAAGCTTTCTTT. Translated, it gives CAWSEASGTEAFF.

This chain joins TRBV27 and TRBJ2-1, with TRBD2 matching over 8 bases. The CDR3 loop spans 16 amino acids. V shed 3 bases and J 2 bases; nucleotides not matched to a gene: 6. CDR1 is MNHEY and CDR2 is SMNVEV in the germline V gene (reference sequence). The chain's CDR3 is CASSLSAGDTYNEQFF. The CDR3 DNA sequence: TGTGCCAGCAGTTTGTCAGCGGGAGACACCTACAATGAGCAGTTCTTC.

In its sample, this clone was seen once. The J gene is TRBJ2-1, the V gene TRBV27, with 9 bases identical to TRBD2. This CDR3 region has 16 residues. Germline CDR1 reads MNHEY; CDR2 reads SMNVEV (reference sequence). J lost 7 bases, V lost 7 bases, and 14 bases had no gene match. The chain's CDR3 is CASNSLAGLAENEQFF. The CDR3 DNA reads TGTGCCAGCAACTCTCTAGCGGGACTAGCTGAGAATGAGCAGTTCTTC.

The chain uses TRBV7-8 and TRBJ2-7; 15 bases align to TRBD2. V shed 1 base, J shed 3 bases, and the junction held 1 base outside the gene matches. This CDR3 region has 16 residues. Germline loops: CDR1 SGHVS, CDR2 FQNEAQ. Here the CDR3 DNA reads TGTGCCAGCAGCTTAGGGGGACTAGCGGGAGGCTACGAGCAGTACTTC. It encodes CASSLGGLAGGYEQYF.